This T cell receptor (beta chain) was identified in a study of blood T cell repertoires in COVID-19. Germline assignment: CDR1 SNHLY and CDR2 FYNNEI. CDR3 length: 13 amino acids. V was trimmed by 6 bases and J by 1 base, leaving 9 bases between them. Generated by immunoSEQ multiplex PCR, the TCRdb table keeps only in-frame clones and is missing some. Of about 150,000 clones listed, approximately 88% are singletons. Sequencing was performed on peripheral blood. This receptor was obtained from a man aged 60 to 75 with active or convalescent COVID-19. V gene TRBV2 combines with J gene TRBJ1-1; maybe TRBD1 (5 bases). CDR3 sequence (DNA): TGTGCCAGCAGCGGGGACTCGAACACTGAAGCTTTCTTT. Amino acid sequence: CASSGDSNTEAFF.